These T cell receptor beta chains were read from a single sample in a study of neurological immune-mediated disorders. TCRdb analysed the 5' RACE reads with MiXCR anew, one entry per CDR3 protein. The table has tens of thousands of distinct CDR3 sequences, 2% to 2.5% seen once. Input material: PBMCs. The receptors were gathered from a man aged 45 to 65 with multiple sclerosis. CDR3s leave out the opening cysteine and the closing phenylalanine or tryptophan. The order of the fields is J gene, V gene, CDR3 protein.

j_call: TRBJ2-1; v_call: TRBV29-1; cdr3_aa: SVGTLNEQF
j_call: TRBJ2-7; v_call: TRBV7-8; cdr3_aa: ASSQRGPGGEQY
j_call: TRBJ1-5; v_call: TRBV5-1; cdr3_aa: ASSRTGSSNQPQH
j_call: TRBJ2-3; v_call: TRBV18; cdr3_aa: ASSPLPGQGSTDTQY
j_call: TRBJ2-6; v_call: TRBV15; cdr3_aa: ATGRDRDSGANVLT
j_call: TRBJ1-2; v_call: TRBV20-1; cdr3_aa: SAYRDYGYT
j_call: TRBJ2-7; v_call: TRBV29-1; cdr3_aa: SVSGGYSYEQY
j_call: TRBJ2-4; v_call: TRBV5-1; cdr3_aa: ASSLHLGRDIQY
j_call: TRBJ2-7; v_call: TRBV2; cdr3_aa: ASKLAGGLYEQY
j_call: TRBJ2-3; v_call: TRBV20-1; cdr3_aa: SARDPTRWGTDTQY
j_call: TRBJ1-6; v_call: TRBV10-3; cdr3_aa: AISFGTGNSPLH
j_call: TRBJ2-1; v_call: TRBV7-2; cdr3_aa: ASSLSGTGLYNEQF
j_call: TRBJ2-4; v_call: TRBV29-1; cdr3_aa: SVELLAIQY
j_call: TRBJ1-1; v_call: TRBV6-6; cdr3_aa: ASSPKGPGAF
j_call: TRBJ2-2; v_call: TRBV12-3/TRBV12-4; cdr3_aa: ASHPGELF
j_call: TRBJ2-5; v_call: TRBV27; cdr3_aa: ASSLSGALETQY
j_call: TRBJ2-5; v_call: TRBV9; cdr3_aa: ASSAGTTKETQY
j_call: TRBJ2-3; v_call: TRBV7-2; cdr3_aa: ASSLLAGGNTDTQY
j_call: TRBJ2-7; v_call: TRBV7-9; cdr3_aa: ASSSPVGSYEQY
j_call: TRBJ2-1; v_call: TRBV7-6; cdr3_aa: ASSLQPRTRGFYNEQF
j_call: TRBJ2-3; v_call: TRBV3-1; cdr3_aa: ASSQGGTQY
j_call: TRBJ2-3; v_call: TRBV7-2; cdr3_aa: ASSTAGGRTDTQY
j_call: TRBJ2-3; v_call: TRBV7-2; cdr3_aa: ASSLDPSGGLTDTQY
j_call: TRBJ1-2; v_call: TRBV5-1; cdr3_aa: ASSDVVGPTGYT
j_call: TRBJ1-6; v_call: TRBV5-6; cdr3_aa: ASSLVPGQSPLN
j_call: TRBJ1-5; v_call: TRBV7-2; cdr3_aa: ASSFGQGGQPQN
j_call: TRBJ2-7; v_call: TRBV5-1; cdr3_aa: ASSLAMGSGFYEQY
j_call: TRBJ1-1; v_call: TRBV5-1; cdr3_aa: ASSSRDDAEAF
j_call: TRBJ1-1; v_call: TRBV6-5; cdr3_aa: ASRLKGYTEAF
j_call: TRBJ1-5; v_call: TRBV27; cdr3_aa: ASRTVGQPQH
j_call: TRBJ1-1; v_call: TRBV5-1; cdr3_aa: ASSLGRDSPEAF
j_call: TRBJ1-5; v_call: TRBV6-6; cdr3_aa: ASSYSGELTIYSNQPQH
j_call: TRBJ2-7; v_call: TRBV20-1; cdr3_aa: SARDEEGQSYEQY
j_call: TRBJ2-5; v_call: TRBV28; cdr3_aa: ASRGMAWEETQY
j_call: TRBJ2-2; v_call: TRBV19; cdr3_aa: ASSISEINTGELF
j_call: TRBJ2-6; v_call: TRBV25-1; cdr3_aa: ASSEYRAGANVLT
j_call: TRBJ2-3; v_call: TRBV6-5; cdr3_aa: ASRPTHWGTDTQY